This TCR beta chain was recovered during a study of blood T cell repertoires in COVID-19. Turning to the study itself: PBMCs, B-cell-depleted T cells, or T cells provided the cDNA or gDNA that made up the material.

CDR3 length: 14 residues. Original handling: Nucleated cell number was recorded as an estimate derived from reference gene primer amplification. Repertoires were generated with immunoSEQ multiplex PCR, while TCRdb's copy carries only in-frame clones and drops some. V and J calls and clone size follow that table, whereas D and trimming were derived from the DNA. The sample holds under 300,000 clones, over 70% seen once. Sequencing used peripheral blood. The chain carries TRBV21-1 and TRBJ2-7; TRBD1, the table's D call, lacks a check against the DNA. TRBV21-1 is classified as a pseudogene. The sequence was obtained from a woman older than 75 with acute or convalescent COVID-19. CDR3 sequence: CASSTRQGSYEQYF. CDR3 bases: TGTGCCAGCAGCACTCGACAGGGGTCCTACGAGCAGTACTTC.